The clone carrying this TCR beta chain turned up a few times. Antigen specificity is unknown. The entry originates in a study of T cells in Graves' hyperthyroidism and ophthalmopathy. Amplified regions were TCR beta CDR3 sequences from RNA transcripts. In the first-round RT-PCR of the TCR CDR3, the HTBI primer set was used. TCRdb called the multiplex PCR reads again in MiXCR, with one record for every CDR3 protein. There are under 400,000 distinct CDR3 sequences in the sample; roughly 25% occur only once, and around 79% lies in the top ten. Patients were excluded because of uncontrolled infection, other autoimmune disease, pregnancy or lactation. Study-level points and caveats: Peripheral blood also featured most of the thyroid clonotypes expanded above 0.001. Median prediction lead before ophthalmopathy onset was roughly 6 months with the model.

Trimming removed 2 bases from V and 6 bases from J, with 15 bases in between. Germline assignment: CDR1 SGHRS and CDR2 YFSETQ. The CDR3 has 15 amino acids. The rearrangement links TRBV5-1 to TRBJ2-1, with D tentatively TRBD2 (5 bases). Sequencing used blood. The origin of this receptor is a middle-aged man with Graves' hyperthyroidism. The CDR3 nucleotides are TGCGCCAGCAGCTTAGGAGGAGGATTAAGCAATGAGCAGTTCTTC. Protein: CASSLGGGLSNEQFF.